Listed below are T cell receptor beta chains from one sample, sequenced in a study of T cell repertoires in cytomegalovirus infection. In TCRdb, the reads were re-called with MiXCR into one record per CDR3 protein. Among approximately 140,000 distinct CDR3 sequences listed, roughly a quarter were seen once. Antigens of these TCRs are unknown. Sequences were obtained from PBMCs, sequenced either directly or after in vitro stimulation (not recorded which). The receptors come from a human donor in good health (CMV status not recorded). Some clones in this sample may be carry-over from other donors' samples. Each CDR3 is given with its conserved first and last residue. A D gene is named only where the DNA matches it firmly. Clone size, where shown, is once, few, many, or a class for clones that have expanded.

J gene	clone size	V gene	D gene	CDR3 length	CDR3 DNA	CDR3 protein
TRBJ2-1	-	TRBV19	-	14	TGTGCCTCCACTGCGGCGGGACGGCACAATGAGCAGTTCTTC	CASTAAGRHNEQFF
TRBJ2-5	few	TRBV5-4	TRBD1	13	TGTGCCAGCACTGGGACAGGGTTGGAGACCCAGTACTTC	CASTGTGLETQYF
TRBJ2-2	few	TRBV11-2	TRBD2	15	TGTGCCAGCAGCTTAAGCGGGAGTGACACCGGGGAGCTGTTTTTT	CASSLSGSDTGELFF
TRBJ1-1	few	TRBV2	-	14	TGTGCCAGCAGTGCCGCCACAGGGAACACTGAAGCTTTCTTT	CASSAATGNTEAFF
TRBJ2-1	-	TRBV7-3	-	11	TGTGCCAGCGGAAAGAGTGATGAGCAGTTCTTC	CASGKSDEQFF
TRBJ2-3	-	TRBV27	TRBD2	16	TGTGCCAGCAGTTTATGGGCGGGAGTAGACACAGATACGCAGTATTTT	CASSLWAGVDTDTQYF
TRBJ1-1	-	TRBV7-9	-	14	TGTGCCAGCAGCTTAGTAACTTCGAACACTGAAGCTTTCTTT	CASSLVTSNTEAFF
TRBJ1-6	-	TRBV7-2	-	15	TGTGCCAGCAGCCCTACAGGGTTTGGGAATTCACCCCTCCACTTT	CASSPTGFGNSPLHF
TRBJ2-2	-	TRBV7-2	-	14	TGTGCCAGCAGTCGGGTAGTACACACCGGGGAGCTGTTTTTT	CASSRVVHTGELFF
TRBJ2-6	-	TRBV4-2	-	17	TGTGCCAGCAGCCAATTGAGAGGGGATGCTGGGGCCAACGTCCTGACTTTC	CASSQLRGDAGANVLTF
TRBJ1-5	few	TRBV6-1	-	14	TGTGCCAGCAGTTATTCTTATAGCAATCAGCCCCAGCATTTT	CASSYSYSNQPQHF
TRBJ2-1	-	TRBV6-1	TRBD2	15	TGTGCCAGCCACCCGGGGGGGAGCTCCTACAATGAGCAGTTCTTC	CASHPGGSSYNEQFF
TRBJ1-5	few	TRBV4-1	TRBD1	15	TGCGCCAGCAGCACAGGGGGATCGGGCAATCAGCCCCAGCATTTT	CASSTGGSGNQPQHF
TRBJ2-1	many	TRBV12-3/TRBV12-4	-	17	TGTGCCAGCAGTTTAAGTTTCGGTAGCGGCTTCTACAATGAGCAGTTCTTC	CASSLSFGSGFYNEQFF
TRBJ2-5	-	TRBV19	TRBD1	13	TGTGCCAGTCCACGGACAGGGTGGGAGACCCAGTACTTC	CASPRTGWETQYF
TRBJ2-1	-	TRBV19	TRBD2	13	TGTGCCAGTAAGGTAGCGGGAGCCCTTGAGCAGTTCTTC	CASKVAGALEQFF
TRBJ2-5	many	TRBV7-2	-	14	TGTGCCAGCGGGCGGCTTGAGGGCCCCGAGACCCAGTACTTC	CASGRLEGPETQYF
TRBJ2-1	few	TRBV7-9	-	15	TGTGCCAGCAGCCCGGGGGGACAGCGGCACAATGAGCAGTTCTTC	CASSPGGQRHNEQFF
TRBJ2-2	many	TRBV7-9	TRBD1	18	TGTGCCAGCAGCTCGGCTACCGGGACAGGGGTGCTTACCGGGGAGCTGTTTTTT	CASSSATGTGVLTGELFF
TRBJ2-1	-	TRBV2	TRBD2	15	TGTGCCAGCAGTGTCGGACTAGCGGGAGGGGGTGAGCAGTTCTTC	CASSVGLAGGGEQFF
TRBJ1-2	-	TRBV7-3	-	13	TGTGCCAGCAGCCGCACCAGTGGTTTCCCCTACACCTTC	CASSRTSGFPYTF
TRBJ2-7	-	TRBV20-1	-	16	TGCAGTGCTAGAAGAGGACAGACCGATTGGGGCGACGAGCAGTACTTC	CSARRGQTDWGDEQYF
TRBJ1-4	-	TRBV6-5	TRBD1	15	TGTGCCAGCAGTGACAGGGCAGGGCCTAATGAAAAACTGTTTTTT	CASSDRAGPNEKLFF
TRBJ1-3	few	TRBV19	-	16	TGTGCCAGTAGTATTCTCACAGGGAGGCTTGGAAACACCATATATTTT	CASSILTGRLGNTIYF
TRBJ2-1	-	TRBV9	-	16	TGTGCCAGCAGCGCGCCAGCGGTAAGCTCCTACAATGAGCAGTTCTTC	CASSAPAVSSYNEQFF
TRBJ1-5	many	TRBV6-1	TRBD1	17	TGTGCCACCCAAGCTCTCTGGACAGGGGTTAGCAATCAGCCCCAGCATTTT	CATQALWTGVSNQPQHF
TRBJ2-1	-	TRBV12-3/TRBV12-4	-	11	TGTGCCAGCAGGGGGACGGGTGAGCAGTTCTTC	CASRGTGEQFF